The 26 T cell receptor beta chains listed next were all sequenced from one sample in a study of identical twins. TCRdb re-analysed the 5' RACE reads in MiXCR, keeping a single row per CDR3 protein. The sample holds fewer than 550,000 distinct CDR3 sequences, around an eighth seen once. These data were likewise used in another study, on yellow fever vaccine responses in identical twins.

Sequencing was performed on CD4+ T cells sorted from blood. The receptors stem from a woman between 18 and 30 years old in good health.

This clonotype has only a few counts. The chain couples TRBV12-2 to TRBJ2-3. TRBV12-2 is reported as a pseudogene. The CDR3 has 12 amino acids. The CDR3 reads CASRPSRTTQYF. The CDR3, as DNA: TGTGCAAGTCGCCCTTCGCGGACCACGCAGTATTTT.

This clonotype turned up a few times. The chain joins TRBV12-3 or TRBV12-4 to TRBJ1-6, with a weak D call TRBD1 (5 bases). V lost 7 bases to trimming and J lost 8 bases, with 18 bases between them. The CDR3 is 15 residues long. For the CDR3, the DNA is TGTGCCAGCACCGGGAGGGGCAAGTCTTATTCACCCCTCCACTTT. It is translated as CASTGRGKSYSPLHF.

CDR3 sequence (DNA): TGTGCCAGCAGTTCCGGGGGGGCCATTTCTTCTACGCAGTATTTT. Protein product: CASSSGGAISSTQYF. The chain carries TRBV12-3 or TRBV12-4 and TRBJ2-3; 8 bases are shared with TRBD2. The J segment lost 8 bases and the V segment lost 4 bases, leaving 11 bases of the junction unmatched. The CDR3 extends over 15 amino acids.

The chain recombines TRBV4-3 with TRBJ2-1; D possibly corresponds to TRBD1 (5 bases). Germline CDR1 is LGHNA and CDR2 is YSLEER. This CDR3 is built from 15 residues. Trimming took 2 bases from V and 7 from J, leaving 15 bases between them. The CDR3 DNA follows: TGCGCCAGCAGCCAATTCAGGGTTCAGTCGAATGAGCAGTTCTTC. Its protein product is CASSQFRVQSNEQFF.

This clonotype showed up just a few times. The chain recombines TRBV5-1 with TRBJ2-3, with 12 bases aligning to TRBD2. Per germline, CDR1 SGHRS and CDR2 YFSETQ. This CDR3 contains 13 residues. V lost 7 bases and J lost 4; bases outside the gene matches: 1. In DNA form, the CDR3 reads TGCGCCAGCGGACTAGCGGGGTCAGATACGCAGTATTTT. It is translated as CASGLAGSDTQYF.

This clonotype has only a few counts. The chain couples TRBV20-1 to TRBJ1-2; D is possibly TRBD1 (6 bases). V dropped 5 bases and J dropped 4 bases, with 14 bases sitting between them. Per the germline V gene, CDR1 is DFQATT and CDR2 is SNEGSKA (reference sequence). The CDR3 spans 13 residues. The CDR3 region is CSAYPRGGYGYTF. Here the CDR3 DNA reads TGCAGTGCTTACCCCAGGGGTGGCTATGGCTACACCTTC.

This clonotype was counted only a few times. J is TRBJ2-3 and V is TRBV6-2 or TRBV6-3; 8 bases map to TRBD2. Germline V gene lookup returns CDR1 MNHEY and CDR2 SVGEGT. The CDR3 has 16 amino acids. V dropped 6 bases and J dropped 2; count of bases not matched to a gene: 10. For the CDR3, the DNA is TGTGCCAGCAGGGGTCTAGAGCGGGAGACCACAGATACGCAGTATTTT. It specifies CASRGLERETTDTQYF.

The rearrangement uses TRBV15 and TRBJ2-2; tentative D call: TRBD1 (6 bases). Deletions cut 0 bases from V and 3 bases from J, with 14 bases between. CDR3 length: 17 residues. The germline V gene has CDR1 LNHNV and CDR2 YYDKDF (reference sequence). CDR3 nucleotide sequence: TGTGCCACCAGCAGAGATCTTTTTAGACAGGACACCGGGGAGCTGTTTTTT. It is translated as CATSRDLFRQDTGELFF.

The V call is TRBV7-9, the J call TRBJ2-7; 10 nucleotides align to TRBD1. The CDR3 length is 15 residues. The germline V gene encodes CDR1 SEHNR and CDR2 FQNEAQ (reference sequence). The V and J ends lost 3 bases and 6 bases, in that order; junction bases with no gene match: 8. CDR3 sequence: CASSLQGTGVREQYF. In DNA, the CDR3 is TGTGCCAGCAGCTTGCAGGGGACAGGGGTCCGCGAGCAGTACTTC. Filled out from reference TRBV7-9 and TRBJ2-7, the complete variable domain reads DTGVSQNPRHKITKRGQNVTFRCDPISEHNRLYWYRQTLGQGPEFLTYFQNEAQLEKSRLLSDRFSAERPKGSFSTLEIQRTEQGDSAMYLCASSLQGTGVREQYFGPGTRLTVT.

The chain combines TRBV20-1 with TRBJ2-1, with TRBD2 identical over 11 bases. The CDR3 has 16 amino acids. V was pared by 2 bases and J by 1 base, with 4 bases of the junction left unmatched. Germline CDR1 DFQATT, CDR2 SNEGSKA (reference sequence). The CDR3 region is CSARSGTSGSYNEQFF. DNA for the CDR3: TGCAGTGCTAGATCCGGGACTAGCGGATCCTACAATGAGCAGTTCTTC.

This clonotype was found many times. The chain has TRBV29-1 and TRBJ2-7; D call uncertain. Germline-derived CDR1 and CDR2 are SQVTM and ANQGSEA. Trimming pared 4 bases from V and 0 bases from J, leaving 16 bases between. The CDR3 loop spans 15 amino acids. The CDR3 loop reads CSVGVRILSSYEQYF. CDR3 nucleotides: TGCAGCGTTGGGGTTAGGATTTTAAGCTCCTACGAGCAGTACTTC.

This clonotype came up a few times. This chain connects TRBV6-5 to TRBJ2-3, with 7 bases matching TRBD2. Trimming at V came to 2 bases and at J to 4 bases, leaving 9 bases not matched to a gene. The CDR3 runs to 16 residues. The germline gives CDR1 MNHEY, CDR2 SVGAGI. Here the CDR3 reads CASSYGAGVGADTQYF. CDR3 in DNA: TGTGCCAGCAGTTACGGGGCGGGAGTAGGGGCAGATACGCAGTATTTT.

This clonotype was seen more than once but under ten times. The chain joins TRBV2 to TRBJ1-6; no firm D call. Germline V gene sequence: CDR1 SNHLY, CDR2 FYNNEI. V lost 7 bases and J lost 3, with 4 bases in between. CDR3 length: 12 amino acids. The CDR3 nucleotides read TGTGCCAGCAAGGACTATAATTCACCCCTCCACTTT. As protein: CASKDYNSPLHF.

This chain connects TRBV5-1 to TRBJ1-6; 8 bases are a match to TRBD1. Germline CDR1 SGHRS, CDR2 YFSETQ. The CDR3 runs to 15 residues. V was pared by 4 bases and J by 7 bases, with 7 bases of the junction left unmatched. The CDR3 reads CASSEDRAVNSPLHF. The CDR3 nucleotides are TGCGCCAGCAGCGAGGACAGGGCGGTAAATTCACCCCTCCACTTT.

This clonotype was seen a handful of times. The chain carries TRBV18 and TRBJ2-3; TRBD2 matches at 7 bases. CDR3 length equals 19 residues. The germline V gene has CDR1 KGHSH and CDR2 LQKENI. J was trimmed by 2 bases and V by 2 bases; bases with no gene match: 16. CDR3 sequence (DNA): TGTGCCAGCTCACCAAAGCCCCACCGCCGCGGGGGAGTCACAGATACGCAGTATTTT. Translated, it gives CASSPKPHRRGGVTDTQYF.

This clonotype has more than one count but fewer than ten. The chain uses TRBV20-1 and TRBJ2-1; D may match TRBD1 or TRBD2 (7 bases each). The V gene lost 5 bases and the J gene lost 2 bases, with 13 bases spanning the gap. Germline V CDR1 and CDR2: DFQATT, SNEGSKA (reference sequence). The CDR3 has 14 residues. This chain's CDR3 is CSAQQGGAYNEQFF. CDR3 sequence (DNA): TGCAGTGCTCAGCAGGGGGGGGCCTACAATGAGCAGTTCTTC.

This clonotype has a handful of counts. This sequence joins TRBV28 and TRBJ1-4; D is undetermined. This CDR3 comprises 12 residues. V lost 5 bases, J lost 8 bases, and 9 bases lay in between. Germline V gene data show CDR1 as MDHEN and CDR2 as SYDVKM. The CDR3 loop reads CASSVNKEKLFF. DNA for the CDR3: TGTGCCAGCAGTGTGAACAAGGAAAAACTGTTTTTT.

A note on this clonotype: A much larger clone is a single base away; this may be a read error. The gene calls are TRBV29-1 and TRBJ1-4; weak D call: TRBD1 (6 bases). There are 13 residues in the CDR3. V lost 3 bases and J lost 8, with 13 bases in between. The germline gives CDR1 SQVTM, CDR2 ANQGSEA. This CDR3 reads CSVEDPRGEKLFF. CDR3 sequence (DNA): TGCAGCGTTGAGGACCCCAGGGGAGAAAAACTGTTTTTT.

This clonotype has just a few counts. CDR3 nucleotide sequence: TGTGCCAGCAGTTACTCCCGGGGATTCCAAGAGACCCAGTACTTC. It encodes CASSYSRGFQETQYF. The gene calls are TRBV6-5 and TRBJ2-5; TRBD2 might be the D (5 bases). CDR3 length: 15 amino acids. The germline gives CDR1 MNHEY, CDR2 SVGAGI. Trimming removed 0 bases from V and 1 base from J, with 9 bases in between.

J is TRBJ2-3 and V is TRBV5-6; D is unclear. The germline V gene encodes CDR1 SGHDT and CDR2 YYEEEE. V lost 4 bases, J lost 7 bases, and 7 bases lay in between. The CDR3 sequence is 11 residues long. In DNA form, the CDR3 reads TGTGCCAGCAGCCGCGATAATACGCAGTATTTT. This encodes CASSRDNTQYF.

This clonotype was counted ten times or more. The chain carries TRBV12-3 or TRBV12-4 and TRBJ2-2, with D perhaps TRBD1 (5 bases). Trimming shortened V by 0 bases and J by 7 bases, and 15 bases separated the two germline ends. The CDR3 spans 16 residues. CDR3 nucleotides: TGTGCCAGCAGTTTAGCGCTCAGGGCAGCTAACGGGGAGCTGTTTTTT. Amino acid sequence: CASSLALRAANGELFF.

This clonotype has just a few counts. This rearrangement joins TRBV20-1 to TRBJ1-5; 8 bases agree with TRBD1. The J segment lost 7 bases and the V segment lost 3 bases, leaving 8 bases of the junction unmatched. This CDR3 has 14 amino acids. The germline V gene has CDR1 DFQATT and CDR2 SNEGSKA (reference sequence). The CDR3 nucleotides are TGCAGTGCTAGCGCCGGGACAGGCTACCAGCCCCAGCATTTT. Amino acids: CSASAGTGYQPQHF.

This clonotype was counted a few times. The rearrangement joins TRBV5-6 to TRBJ2-7; D remains unclear. Per the germline V gene, CDR1 is SGHDT and CDR2 is YYEEEE. V gave up 3 bases and J gave up 6 bases, with 16 bases separating them. CDR3 length equals 14 residues. The CDR3 spells CASSSDWSVREQYF. In DNA, the CDR3 is TGTGCCAGCAGCTCCGACTGGAGTGTTCGCGAGCAGTACTTC.

The V gene is TRBV3-1, the J gene TRBJ2-3; the D gene could be TRBD1 or TRBD2 (6 bases each). The V gene's germline CDR1 is LGHDT and CDR2 YNNKEL (reference sequence). V was clipped by 2 bases and J by 4 bases, with 13 bases between them. The CDR3 is made up of 15 amino acids. The CDR3: CASSQRKGGSDTQYF. The DNA of the CDR3 is TGTGCCAGCAGCCAACGGAAGGGGGGATCAGATACGCAGTATTTT.

V is TRBV11-2 and J is TRBJ2-2; a weak D match, TRBD1 (6 bases). Deletions cut 0 bases from V and 6 bases from J, with 14 bases between. CDR3 length: 16 residues. Germline values: CDR1 SGHAT, CDR2 FQNNGV. As DNA, the CDR3 is TGTGCCAGCAGCTTAGATCAGGGGTCGTTTTCCGGGGAGCTGTTTTTT. It yields the protein CASSLDQGSFSGELFF.

The CDR3 sequence: CSARPRDNPYEQYF. The CDR3 region has the DNA TGCAGTGCTAGACCCCGGGACAACCCCTACGAGCAGTACTTC. This chain uses TRBV20-1 with TRBJ2-7, with D possibly TRBD1 on 6 matching bases. This CDR3 region has 14 residues. CDR1 is DFQATT and CDR2 is SNEGSKA in the germline V gene (reference sequence). Trimming left V 2 bases short and J 2 bases short, with 13 bases between.